This TCR beta chain originates from a study of T cells after yellow fever vaccination. This clonotype was counted once. What it binds is not known. Researchers made TCR cDNA using 5'RACE template switching, and this step added a universal primer site and UMIs. MiXCR was run by TCRdb on the 5' RACE reads, yielding one entry per CDR3 protein. There are 100,000 to 150,000 distinct CDR3 sequences in the sample; 8% to 10% occur only once, and less than 40% lies in the top ten. General study results and limits: Reappearance after the booster was seen for most primary-vaccination clones, at 96% CD4 and more than 80% CD8.

Sequences were derived from CD8+ T cells sorted from PBMCs, sampled on the day of the yellow fever booster vaccination. The TCR comes from a man younger than 30 who received the YFV17D yellow fever vaccine.

DNA of the CDR3: TGTGCCAGCAGTTACGGGGACTATGGCTACACCTTC. Its protein is CASSYGDYGYTF. The chain combines TRBV6-5 with TRBJ1-2, with D uncertain. Between the trimmed V and J ends, which lost 2 bases and 3 bases, there was a span of 4 bases. The CDR3 consists of 12 residues. CDR1 is MNHEY and CDR2 is SVGAGI in the germline V gene.